Included here is one T cell receptor (beta chain) sequence, with context. Its antigen is as yet unknown. Both 60 Vbeta primers and 13 Jbeta primers went into the PCR. Libraries were prepared by immunoSEQ multiplex PCR; TCRdb keeps only in-frame clonotypes and omits some of them. The table includes about 160,000 clones, around 60% detected once. The sample comes from a study of cytomegalovirus exposure and HLA in healthy donors. Study-level results: Listed as cytomegalovirus-associated were over 150 TCR beta chains. Data from an earlier analysis indicated that most TCR beta V segments were productive either about 90% or about 30% of the time.

The sample was PBMCs. The receptor was derived from a woman aged 55-75 years in good health and CMV-seropositive.

CDR3 sequence (DNA): TGTGCCAGTAGTATCCGAGGTAACGAGCAGTACTTC. Residues: CASSIRGNEQYF. The chain joins TRBV19 to TRBJ2-5; D is ambiguous. Matching the DNA end better, TRBJ2-7 makes the J call doubtful. The CDR3 is 12 residues long. CDR1 is LNHDA and CDR2 is SQIVND in the germline V gene (reference sequence).